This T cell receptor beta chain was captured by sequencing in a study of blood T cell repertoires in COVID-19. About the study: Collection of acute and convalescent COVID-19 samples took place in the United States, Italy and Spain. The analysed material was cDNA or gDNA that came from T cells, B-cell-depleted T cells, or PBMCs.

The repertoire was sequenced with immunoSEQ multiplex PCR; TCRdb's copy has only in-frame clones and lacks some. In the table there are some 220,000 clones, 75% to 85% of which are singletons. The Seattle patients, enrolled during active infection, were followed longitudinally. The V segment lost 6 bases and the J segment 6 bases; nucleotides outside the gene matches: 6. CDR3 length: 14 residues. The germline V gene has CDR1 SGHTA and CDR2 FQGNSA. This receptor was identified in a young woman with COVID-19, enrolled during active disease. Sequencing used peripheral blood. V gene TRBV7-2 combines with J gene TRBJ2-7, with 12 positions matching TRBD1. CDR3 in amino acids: CASSRDRGQGEQYF. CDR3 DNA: TGTGCCAGCAGTCGGGACAGGGGGCAAGGCGAGCAGTACTTC.